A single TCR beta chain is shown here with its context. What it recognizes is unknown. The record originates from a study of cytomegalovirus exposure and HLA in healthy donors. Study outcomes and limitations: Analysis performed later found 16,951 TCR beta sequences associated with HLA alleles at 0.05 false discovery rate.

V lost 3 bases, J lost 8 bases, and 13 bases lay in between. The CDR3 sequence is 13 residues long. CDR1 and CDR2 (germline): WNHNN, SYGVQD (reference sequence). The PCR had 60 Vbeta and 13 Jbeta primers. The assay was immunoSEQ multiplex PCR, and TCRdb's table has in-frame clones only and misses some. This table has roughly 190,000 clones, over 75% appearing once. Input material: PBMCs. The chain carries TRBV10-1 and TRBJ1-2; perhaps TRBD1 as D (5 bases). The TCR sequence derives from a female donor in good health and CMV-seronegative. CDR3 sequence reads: CASSDGGARGYTF. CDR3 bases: TGCGCCAGCAGTGATGGAGGGGCGCGGGGCTACACCTTC.